This T cell receptor (beta chain) was captured in a study of Ad26.COV2.S vaccination and SARS-CoV-2 variants. Noted treatment: approximately 18 received Ad26.COV2.S at low or high dose, single or two shots; roughly five received placebo; per-sample allocation not given. The investigators took samples on day 63 after the first vaccine or placebo injection. Method: immunoSEQ multiplex PCR; TCRdb's copy keeps in-frame clones and lacks some. This repertoire shows hundreds of thousands of clones, about 80% found once; its top ten account for around 7.3%. Trimming at V came to 1 base and at J to 5 bases, leaving 8 bases not matched to a gene. The CDR3 spans 17 residues. In germline, CDR1 is SGHAT, CDR2 FQNNGV.

The sequence came from a person aged 18-65 years who received the Ad26.COV2.S COVID-19 vaccine or a placebo. The chain is built from TRBV11-2 and TRBJ2-7; the match to TRBD2 covers 13 bases. The specimen was peripheral blood, collected in a trial of Ad26.COV2.S vaccine versus placebo. The CDR3 spells CASSLGGTSGITHEQYF. The DNA of the CDR3 is TGTGCCAGCAGCTTAGGAGGGACTAGCGGGATCACCCACGAGCAGTACTTC.